Listed below are T cell receptor beta chains from one sample, sequenced in a study of tumor-infiltrating lymphocytes in primary liver carcinoma. Each CDR3 protein gets one entry after TCRdb re-called the multiplex PCR reads with MiXCR. The sample records about 200,000 distinct CDR3 sequences, around 85% being singletons. The sample consisted of tumor tissue from primary liver carcinoma. The receptors here all came from a middle-aged man with primary liver carcinoma and hepatitis B virus infection. The CDR3 runs from the conserved cysteine through the conserved F or W. A D gene is named only where the DNA matches it firmly. Part of the rows lack a size; the others show once, few, many or a class for expanded clones.

-	TRBV28	TRBJ2-1	-	TGTGCCAGCAGCTCTTTGAGGGGAGTGCGATACAACGAGCAGTTCTTC	CASSSLRGVRYNEQFF
TRBD2	TRBV4-1	TRBJ2-2	-	TGCGCCAGGAGCCAAGACCTAACCAGTGCGGGGGAGCTGTCTTTT	CARSQDLTSAGELSF
-	TRBV2	TRBJ2-3	-	TGTGCCAGCATAGCGGACAGCACAGATACGCAGTATTTT	CASIADSTDTQYF
-	TRBV12-3/TRBV12-4	TRBJ2-2	once	TGTGCCACTAGTTTAGTTCTGGGGAGCGGGGGGGAGCTGTTTTTT	CATSLVLGSGGELFF
TRBD1	TRBV5-5	TRBJ1-5	-	TGTGTCACCAGCTCGGGACAGACGATTAGCAACCAGCCACAGCATTTT	CVTSSGQTISNQPQHF
-	TRBV29-1	TRBJ2-6	-	TGCAGCGTTGAACTGCGGGGATCTGAGGCCAACGTCCTGACTTTC	CSVELRGSEANVLTF
-	TRBV24-1	TRBJ1-5	-	TGTGCCACCAGTGATGCCGGCCATAGCAATCAGCCCCAGCATTTT	CATSDAGHSNQPQHF
TRBD2	TRBV2	TRBJ2-7	-	TGTGCCGGCGGGGGGAGTCGGGAGCAGTACTTC	CAGGGSREQYF
-	TRBV11-3	TRBJ2-1	-	TGTGCCAGCAGCTCAGCCGTCTCGAACAATGAGCGGTTCTTC	CASSSAVSNNERFF
TRBD1	TRBV13	TRBJ2-7	-	TGTACCAGCAGCCCGTGGACAGGATCCTACGAGCGGTACTTC	CTSSPWTGSYERYF
-	TRBV29-1	TRBJ1-2	-	TGCAGCGTTTTCGGACAGACTAACCATGTCTACACCTTC	CSVFGQTNHVYTF
TRBD1	TRBV12-3/TRBV12-4	TRBJ2-3	many	TGTGCCAGCAGCCGACAGGGGGCTTTAGATACGCAGTATTTT	CASSRQGALDTQYF
-	TRBV28	TRBJ2-7	-	TGTGCCGGCAGATTGGCTTTAGGAGAGCAGTACTTC	CAGRLALGEQYF
-	TRBV6-2/TRBV6-3	TRBJ2-1	once	TGTGCCAGCAGCCTCCGGCCCAGCTTTGGTGAGCAGTTCTTC	CASSLRPSFGEQFF
-	TRBV29-1	TRBJ1-4	-	TGCAGCGCTCAGTCCAATCTTGGAAAATTTTTTTTT	CSAQSNLGKFFF
-	TRBV11-1	TRBJ2-3	few	TGTACCAGCGGCAATTGGGGGGAGGAAGATACGCAGTTTTTT	CTSGNWGEEDTQFF
-	TRBV11-1	TRBJ2-3	-	TGTGCTAGCAGCTCTGGGGGAAGCTCTGTTGGAGCCCACACAGATACGCGGTATTTT	CASSSGGSSVGAHTDTRYF
TRBD1	TRBV14	TRBJ2-1	once	TGTGCCAGCAGCCGAGAGGGTCAGGTGACAGGGTACAATGAGCAGTTCTTT	CASSREGQVTGYNEQFF
-	TRBV6-1	TRBJ1-3	-	TGTGCCAGTAGTGAAAGGCAGGGAAACACCATATATTTT	CASSERQGNTIYF
-	TRBV6-2/TRBV6-3	TRBJ1-2	-	TGTGCAAGCAGTCGTGACGGAACTATTAATGGCTGCACCTTC	CASSRDGTINGCTF
TRBD2	TRBV11-2	TRBJ2-7	-	TGTGCCAGCAGCTTGAGGGAGGGGGGGACTAGCGGGCTCAGCTTCTACGAGCATTACTTC	CASSLREGGTSGLSFYEHYF
TRBD2	TRBV6-5	TRBJ2-5	medium-sized	TGTGCCAGCAGTTACTCGACGGGGAGGGAAGAGACCCAGTACTTC	CASSYSTGREETQYF
TRBD1	TRBV4-1	TRBJ1-5	-	TGCGCCAGCAGCCAAGAAAATCTCCCAGGGGGCAATCAGCTCCAGCACTTT	CASSQENLPGGNQLQHF
-	TRBV11-2	TRBJ2-1	-	TGTGCCAGCAGTTCGTCGGGGTTCGACAATGAGCACTTCTTC	CASSSSGFDNEHFF